The sequence of this TCR beta chain was determined in a study of cytomegalovirus exposure and HLA in healthy donors. Study-level results: There were approximately 150 TCR beta chains listed as cytomegalovirus-associated. Sequencing had likely introduced a cluster of highly shared sequence variants as an artifact. Per a later analysis, HLA-associated TCR beta chains showed more clonal expansion than other, equally common TCR beta chains.

Donors counted as nominally healthy when sampled, yet unrecorded immune exposures were likely. The PCR employed 60 Vbeta primers together with 13 Jbeta primers. Produced via immunoSEQ multiplex PCR; TCRdb's table is partial and in-frame only. The data contain under 70,000 clones, 82% of them singletons. To note about this clone: What it binds is not known.

Trimming took 8 bases from V and 6 from J, leaving 19 bases between them. The CDR3 length is 14 residues. The specimen sequenced was PBMCs. The gene calls are TRBV23-1 and TRBJ2-5; D may be TRBD2 (6 bases). TRBV23-1 carries the ORF label, with uncertain function. The TCR originated in a man aged 50-59 years in good health and CMV-seronegative. This chain's CDR3 is CASYRTAGFKTQYF. CDR3 DNA sequence: TGCGCCAGCTACCGCACGGCGGGGTTTAAGACCCAGTACTTC.